Described below is a single T cell receptor beta chain sequence and its context. The antigen remains unidentified. TCRdb keeps only in-frame clones here, not all; method: immunoSEQ multiplex PCR. The sample consists of millions of clones, about 95% of them appearing once. CDR1 is MNHEY and CDR2 is SMNVEV in the germline V gene (reference sequence). This CDR3 spans 16 amino acids. The V end lost 5 bases, the J end lost 5 bases, and 22 bases lay between the germline ends. The source of the sample is a study of shared clonotypes between healthy human individuals. Study-wide results and limits: At large depth, rarefaction still showed sorted-subset sequencing to be incomplete.

The naive CD8 population came from CD45RO-negative cells selected for CCR7, without terminally differentiated effector memory CD45RA+ cells. The specimen was naive CD8+ T cells sorted from blood. The J gene is TRBJ2-7, the V gene TRBV27; D perhaps matches TRBD1 (5 bases). The receptor was derived from a young man in good health. In DNA form, the CDR3 reads TGTGCCAGCAGTATCAGTACAGGTCTCCCAGGCCACGAGCAGTACTTC. Amino acids: CASSISTGLPGHEQYF.